This entry concerns a single T cell receptor (beta chain). The sample originates from a study of CXCR3-negative and CXCR3-positive naive CD8 T cells. Germline CDR1 reads LGHDT; CDR2 reads YNNKEL (reference sequence). This CDR3 region has 15 residues. 5' RACE that incorporated UMI labels was used to prepare the TRB cDNA libraries. TCRdb re-called the 5' RACE reads and catalogs CDR3 proteins one per entry, DNA excluded. The sample table includes about 130,000 distinct CDR3 sequences. The V gene is TRBV3-1, the J gene TRBJ2-2; absent DNA, TCRdb's TRBD1 call cannot be checked. This TCR was recovered from a human donor in good health. Some clones in this sample may be carry-over from other donors' samples. Sequenced sample: naive CXCR3- CD8+ T cells from blood. As for subset: CD45RO-CCR7+CD27+CD95- naive CD8+ T cells lacking CXCR3 (TNR3-). CDR3 in amino acids: CASSLDRMATGELFF.